This T cell receptor (beta chain) was profiled in a study of cytomegalovirus exposure and HLA in healthy donors (dated by TCRdb to between 2016 and 2019). Background on the whole study: An earlier analysis of some 500 of the donors reported about 250 Gb of sequence data and roughly 100 million unique TCR beta sequences from about 179 million T cells. An early release that covered roughly 600 HLA-typed donors contained approximately 320 gigabases of sequencing data and around 85 million unique TCR sequences. The genetic ancestry cluster associated with self-reported Caucasian donors included 65% to 90% of the 350 to 500 genotyped donors. The study aimed to test whether cataloging public T cell receptors could reveal signatures of past pathogen exposure. The study used immunosequencing to profile the T cell repertoires of 670 or so subjects and linked those repertoires to cytomegalovirus serostatus. Besides the first cohort of some 670 subjects, a separate validation cohort made up of 95 to 150 different subjects was used. High-throughput TCR immunosequencing, statistical association of individual TCRs with disease status, and machine learning were combined to predict cytomegalovirus infection status. In a later analysis, previously published TCR beta repertoires from several hundred donors were re-analyzed and high-resolution HLA genotyping was added so that TCR occurrence patterns could be studied. In the later analysis, no new phenotypic data were used to find candidate immune exposures; instead, reliance was placed on TCR beta sequences and their occurrence across donors. An earlier analysis of approximately 500 of the donors applied high-throughput TCR beta sequencing to assess whether each TCR beta V gene segment acted as functional or pseudogenic. Donor age, sex, ethnicity and CMV serostatus were collected together with the repertoire data. A later genetic analysis took genome-wide SNP genotypes for about 55% of the roughly 700 donors and used that subset as a discovery cohort. Every repertoire in the discovery cohort had been generated on one and the same sequencing platform. Class I and class II HLA loci were covered by the typing at four-digit resolution. The number of typed donors differed by locus: roughly 620-640 for A, B, C, DRB1 and DQB1; 522 for DQA1; roughly 600 for DPA1; and around 490 for DPB1. Several DR-DQ haplotypes were handled as single units for association and clustering because linkage in the cohort was strong. Across some 400 genotyped donors of the cohort, an average of approximately 240,000 unique TCR beta nucleotide sequences per donor were sequenced, and roughly a sixth of those sequences were non-productive.

V lost 5 bases and J lost 6 bases; the stretch between them is 10 bases long. The CDR3 numbers 13 residues from cysteine through phenylalanine. Left in the record is the CDR3 DNA by itself, 39 bases read in frame from the first base. CDR1 and CDR2 were assigned from the germline V gene as MGHRA and YSYEKL. The cohort comprised several hundred healthy bone marrow donors. Cohort members were all nominally healthy when sampled, although unrecorded immune exposures were likely present. CMV serostatus was recorded as positive for just under 300 and negative for about half of the 666 cohort members, whereas no CMV serostatus was recorded for the donor in question. A peripheral blood sample was provided by each donor, and peripheral blood mononuclear cells were used for TCR beta sequencing. The Qiagen DNeasy Blood Extraction Kit was used to extract genomic DNA from the blood cell samples. Beyond this particular receptor, the publication reports: In both the original and validation cohorts, the classifier was reported to diagnose cytomegalovirus status with high specificity and sensitivity. At a false discovery rate of 0.05, a later analysis linked some 18,000 TCR beta sequences to specific HLA alleles. A further reported finding was that TCR beta sequences accurately predicted the HLA-A and HLA-B alleles for most subjects in the first cohort. V-gene and J-gene trimming of TCR beta chains was associated with a missense DCLRE1C variant in a later genetic analysis, and the association was replicated in an independent cohort. Because counts were too low, some 16 rarely observed V segments, including chromosome 9 orphons, were excluded from the earlier analysis of several hundred of the donors. In a later analysis, the rate of TCR association differed among HLA loci, with DRB1 alleles having the most associated TCRs and HLA-C alleles having the fewest. A cluster of highly shared sequence variants was judged likely to be a technical artifact of the sequencing pipeline. In a later analysis, HLA-associated TCR beta chains were found to be more clonally expanded and to have lower generation probabilities than equally common non-associated chains. According to the authors, the approach could potentially be generalized to other disease states and immunological phenotypes. Because some donors lacked HLA typing at each locus, the association tests relied only on the typed subset. Only TCR beta chains were sequenced in this cohort, and the absence of alpha or paired-chain data limited detectable features. Because the 87-base-pair reads could not distinguish some IMGT-functional V segments, including TRBV6-2 and TRBV6-3, those segments were excluded. Correlated functional status among segregating V segments might be attributable to linkage disequilibrium, but an unknown experimental factor could not be ruled out. Most CMV-associated TCR beta chains appeared to be HLA-restricted in a later analysis, and the HLA associations seemed to be driven largely by CMV exposure. The presence/absence analyses assumed that sequencing depth was roughly uniform across donors, and that assumption may not be true. The study listed 150 to 200 TCR beta chains as associated with cytomegalovirus. In a later analysis, several top co-occurrence clusters were reported to appear linked to parvovirus B19, influenza, CMV and Epstein-Barr virus. Assigning TCR associations to individual alleles was difficult when HLA alleles, especially DR and DQ, strongly co-occurred. An earlier analysis of approximately 530 of the donors showed that most TCR beta V segments appeared in productive rearrangements either about 87% or about 30% of the time, which broadly matched IMGT annotations. CMV serostatus was the only immune exposure information available for the cohort. In a later genetic analysis, fewer N-insertions in productive TCRs were reported among donors in an Asian-associated ancestry cluster than the roughly 710-donor mean. In vitro tests confirmed that a few of the cytomegalovirus-associated TCR beta chains recognize cytomegalovirus antigens. Most TCR sequences were observed very rarely across donors, whereas some public TCRs were present in many individuals.

Regarding this clone: Its antigen is still unknown. The input lacks base qualities; no much larger clone sits a single base away.

The receptor library was made with the immunoSEQ multiplex PCR assay. The multiplex PCR relied on a mix of 60 forward primers for TCR Vbeta segments and 13 reverse primers for TCR Jbeta segments. The CDR3 region of rearranged TCR beta genes was amplified from genomic DNA with a multiplex PCR assay. The Illumina HiSeq System was used to sequence the amplified TCR beta libraries as 87-base-pair reads. The authors' pipeline ran thus. In a later analysis, about 80 million unique TCR beta chains were counted across the 500 to 850 repertoires, and around 11 million of these chains were shared by at least two donors. To remove PCR and sequencing errors, raw reads were error-corrected and collapsed into unique sequences using a nearest-neighbor algorithm that merged closely related sequences. To assign V, D and J gene segments, CDR3 sequences were aligned to IMGT reference sequences. Each retained sequence needed at least a six-nucleotide match to both a V gene segment and a J gene segment. A rearrangement was called productive if the CDR3 had no stop codons and remained in frame with V and J, and every other rearrangement was called non-productive. CDR3 was defined by IMGT convention, running from the second conserved V-encoded cysteine to the conserved J-encoded phenylalanine. In an earlier analysis of 550 to 650 of the donors, sequences lacking an unambiguous match to a single V gene segment were excluded. In an earlier analysis of approximately 590 of the donors, V segments were called functional above 56.7% productive rearrangements and were called segregating when the between-donor standard deviation exceeded 5%. A statistical classification framework was built to diagnose cytomegalovirus status from the catalog of TCR beta chain sequences. In a later analysis, V and J genes were assigned by comparing TCR nucleotide sequences against IMGT/GENE-DB human TR gene sequences. Using the TCRdist pipeline, a later analysis assigned CDR3 sequences along with most-parsimonious VDJ recombination scenarios. In a later analysis, each TCR beta chain was defined by its CDR3 amino acid sequence together with its V-gene family, and reads without a unique V-gene family were excluded. In a later analysis, fewer than 600 highly shared, low-generation-probability nucleotide sequences were removed to address suspected cross-contamination and a sequencing artifact. In a later analysis, a clonal expansion index was calculated for each public chain from normalized within-repertoire ranks of inferred template counts. A later analysis computed generation probabilities with a VDJ recombination model fitted to out-of-frame rearrangements, and checked the results against IGoR. Hypergeometric tests were used in a later analysis to score TCR-TCR, TCR-HLA and TCR-CMV co-occurrence, with a repertoire-size bias correction applied to the TCR pairs. False discovery rates were estimated in a later analysis by permuting HLA or CMV assignments 20 times. A later analysis grouped co-occurring TCRs with DBSCAN, adding TCRdist sequence similarity when clustering within HLA-allele-positive subsets. Repertoires with fewer than 30,000 or more than 120,000 public chains, plus five repertoires with anomalous nucleotide sharing, were excluded from co-occurrence clustering. TCRdb took this table from immuneACCESS and kept in-frame rearrangements with V and J called. Such tables lack part of the clones; where checked against another copy, unresolved V genes explain under half of the gap, and the rest is unexplained. That table supplies the V and J calls and clone size; D and trimming were determined from the DNA. The sample table holds some 170,000 clones, of which 65% to 75% were seen once. The ten largest account for 2% to 2.5% of the sample.

This receptor chain uses TRBV4-1 and TRBJ2-2, with the D gene uncertain. The material sequenced was PBMCs. This TCR was recovered from a human donor in good health. The nucleotides are TGCGCCAGCAGCTCGGTCCCGCCCGGGGAGCTGTTTTTT. This yields the protein CASSSVPPGELFF.